These T cell receptor beta chains were read from a single sample in a study of cytomegalovirus exposure and HLA in healthy donors. Sequencing was performed with immunoSEQ multiplex PCR; in TCRdb, only in-frame clones are kept and a portion is missing. The sample holds 150,000 or so clones, 75% to 85% seen once. Input material: PBMCs. All receptors come from a female donor in good health and CMV-seronegative. Both conserved end residues are part of each CDR3. The D gene is left open where the match is weak. Part of the rows lack a size; the others show once, few, many or a class for expanded clones.

>.|TRBV18|.|13|TRBJ1-2
CASSPRGGYGYTF
TGTGCCAGCTCCCCTCGAGGAGGATATGGCTACACCTTC
>.|TRBV7-9|few|15|TRBJ2-5
CASRKAQGSQETQYF
TGTGCCAGCAGAAAAGCCCAGGGATCCCAAGAGACCCAGTACTTC
>.|TRBV7-6|.|15|TRBJ1-4
CASSLDPGMNEKLFF
TGTGCCAGCAGCTTAGATCCAGGGATGAATGAAAAACTGTTTTTT
>TRBD2|TRBV7-2|.|18|TRBJ2-1
CASSLSIAGFYSYNEQFF
TGTGCCAGCAGCCTCTCGATAGCGGGATTCTACTCCTACAATGAGCAGTTCTTC
>.|TRBV5-4|.|13|TRBJ1-2
CASSPRRASGYTF
TGTGCCAGCAGCCCTCGTAGAGCCTCTGGCTACACCTTC
>.|TRBV9|few|16|TRBJ1-3
CASSATGRVAGNTIYF
TGTGCCAGCAGCGCCACAGGGCGAGTTGCTGGAAACACCATATATTTT
>.|TRBV6-5|few|14|TRBJ1-3
CASSPQRVGNTIYF
TGTGCCAGCAGCCCACAACGTGTTGGAAACACCATATATTTT
>TRBD1|TRBV5-4|few|16|TRBJ2-5
CASSHMSGGRGETQYF
TGTGCCAGCAGCCATATGTCAGGGGGAAGGGGTGAGACCCAGTACTTC
>TRBD1|TRBV5-4|.|15|TRBJ1-6
CASSGTGARNSPLHF
TGTGCCAGCAGCGGGACAGGGGCGCGGAATTCACCCCTCCACTTT
>.|TRBV18|.|14|TRBJ2-2
CASAGVTNTGELFF
TGTGCCTCGGCCGGGGTAACAAACACCGGGGAGCTGTTTTTT
>.|TRBV7-6|.|16|TRBJ1-6
CASSSRSDASNSPLHF
TGTGCCAGCAGCTCGCGAAGCGACGCCAGCAATTCACCCCTCCACTTT
>.|TRBV5-8|.|16|TRBJ1-2
CASSGWVGAADYGYTF
TGTGCCAGCAGCGGATGGGTGGGTGCGGCGGACTATGGCTACACCTTC
>TRBD2|TRBV5-1|once|14|TRBJ2-7
CASSPGTSGYEQYF
TGCGCCAGCAGCCCCGGGACTAGCGGTTACGAGCAGTACTTC
>.|TRBV19|.|13|TRBJ2-7
CASSIGRNYEQYF
TGTGCCAGTAGTATTGGCAGAAACTACGAGCAGTACTTC
>.|TRBV6-5|.|12|TRBJ1-6
CASSTQYSPLHF
TGTGCCAGCAGTACCCAGTATTCACCCCTCCACTTT
>.|TRBV4-2|few|19|TRBJ1-2
CASSQDWARGGKANYGYTF
TGTGCCAGCAGCCAAGATTGGGCCAGGGGTGGGAAAGCTAACTATGGCTACACCTTC
>.|TRBV28|.|15|TRBJ1-1
CASGPGAAIRTEAFF
TGTGCCAGTGGCCCCGGTGCCGCAATCAGGACTGAAGCTTTCTTT
>.|TRBV7-7|once|13|TRBJ2-5
CASSPDQGETQYF
TGTGCTAGCAGCCCGGACCAGGGGGAGACCCAGTACTTC
>TRBD2|TRBV5-1|few|15|TRBJ2-7
CASSLGGTTDYEQYF
TGCGCCAGCAGCTTGGGAGGGACTACCGACTACGAGCAGTACTTC
>.|TRBV6-1|.|14|TRBJ2-3
CASSDTGDSDTQYF
TGTGCCAGCAGTGATACAGGGGACTCAGATACGCAGTATTTT
>TRBD1|TRBV9|.|16|TRBJ2-3
CASSSPRDRASDTQYF
TGTGCCAGCAGCTCTCCCCGGGACAGGGCTTCAGATACGCAGTATTTT
>.|TRBV6-5|.|15|TRBJ2-7
CASSPGQQSSYEQYF
TGTGCCAGCAGTCCAGGACAGCAATCCTCCTACGAGCAGTACTTC
>TRBD1|TRBV7-3|.|16|TRBJ2-2
CASSPRWTGGKGELFF
TGTGCCAGCAGCCCGCGCTGGACAGGGGGCAAGGGGGAGCTGTTTTTT
>.|TRBV5-1|.|11|TRBJ1-1
CASRATTEAFF
TGCGCCAGCAGGGCAACCACTGAAGCTTTCTTT
>.|TRBV28|.|16|TRBJ1-3
CASRNYRVENGNTIYF
TGTGCCAGCAGGAATTACAGGGTGGAGAACGGAAACACCATATATTTT
>.|TRBV19|.|13|TRBJ1-1
CASSKRENTEAFF
TGTGCCAGTAGTAAGCGGGAGAACACTGAAGCTTTCTTT
>TRBD1|TRBV23-1|.|16|TRBJ2-7
CASSQSGDRGLYEQYF
TGCGCCAGCAGTCAATCAGGGGACAGGGGGCTGTACGAGCAGTACTTC
>.|TRBV7-2|.|13|TRBJ1-2
CASSLISAGGYTF
TGTGCCAGCAGCTTAATTTCTGCCGGGGGCTACACCTTC
>TRBD1|TRBV7-2|.|15|TRBJ1-2
CASSSGFGTAYGYTF
TGTGCCAGCAGCTCAGGCTTCGGGACAGCCTATGGCTACACCTTC
>.|TRBV4-1|.|17|TRBJ1-1
CASSQDWRAGLNTEAFF
TGCGCCAGCAGCCAAGATTGGAGGGCGGGCTTGAACACTGAAGCTTTCTTT
>.|TRBV28|.|16|TRBJ2-1
CASSPYPLSSYNEQFF
TGTGCCAGCAGCCCATACCCCCTAAGCTCCTACAATGAGCAGTTCTTC
>TRBD2|TRBV4-3|.|19|TRBJ2-1
CASSQELTSGRGSYNEQFF
TGCGCCAGCAGCCAAGAATTGACTAGCGGGAGAGGGTCCTACAATGAGCAGTTCTTC
>TRBD1|TRBV28|.|14|TRBJ1-1
CASSVLKGATEAFF
TGTGCCAGCAGCGTCCTTAAGGGGGCCACTGAAGCTTTCTTT